The following is a T cell receptor beta chain sequence with its context. Its antigen is still unknown. The sample comes from a study of cytomegalovirus exposure and HLA in healthy donors. The CDR3 is made up of 15 amino acids. V lost 3 bases and J lost 4; bases outside the gene matches: 7. In germline, CDR1 is SGDLS, CDR2 YYNGEE. In the PCR, 60 Vbeta and 13 Jbeta primers were used. Sequenced by immunoSEQ multiplex PCR; TCRdb stores in-frame clones only, minus some. This table has 99,000 or so clones, 78% appearing once. Study-level points and caveats: As was reported, the classifier diagnosed cytomegalovirus status with high specificity and sensitivity. DRB1 showed the most TCR associations and HLA-C the fewest in a later analysis, as rates varied by HLA locus. Exclusion applied to some V segments, including TRBV6-2 and TRBV6-3, as they were indistinguishable.

The sequenced material came from PBMCs. The sequence was obtained from a young man in good health and CMV-seronegative. This chain links TRBV9 with TRBJ1-3, with 7 bases aligning to TRBD1. CDR3: CASSDIDRAGNTIYF. For the CDR3, the DNA is TGTGCCAGCAGCGATATAGACAGGGCCGGAAACACCATATATTTT.